Following are 22 T cell receptor beta chains from one sample sequenced in a study of neurological immune-mediated disorders. TCRdb passed the 5' RACE reads through MiXCR, listing each CDR3 protein once. The repertoire has around 50,000 distinct CDR3 sequences, around 4% of them found once; the top ten carry 6.5%. The specimen was PBMCs. Receptors originate from a man aged 55 to 70 with multiple sclerosis.

This clonotype was found many times. The chain links TRBV20-1 to TRBJ2-2; either TRBD1 or TRBD2 may supply D (5 bases each). CDR1 is DFQATT and CDR2 is SNEGSKA in the germline V gene (reference sequence). CDR3 length: 16 residues. V lost 6 bases and J lost 5, with 22 bases in between. CDR3 nucleotides: TGCAGTGCCCCAAGGGAAACCGGGACCCTAACCGGGGAGCTGTTTTTT. This codes for CSAPRETGTLTGELFF.

V usage is TRBV7-8 and J usage is TRBJ1-1, with D uncertain. Trimming cost V 5 bases and J 7 bases, with 14 bases left between them. The CDR3 is 13 residues long. Germline loops: CDR1 SGHVS, CDR2 FQNEAQ. CDR3 in DNA: TGTGCCAGCAGCGAAGGCGGTAGAGGTGAAGCTTTCTTT. Amino acids: CASSEGGRGEAFF.

In its sample, this clonotype was seen many times. V is TRBV3-1 and J is TRBJ2-1; D perhaps matches TRBD2 (5 bases). The germline V gene encodes CDR1 LGHDT and CDR2 YNNKEL (reference sequence). The CDR3 runs to 13 residues. The V gene lost 7 bases and the J gene lost 9 bases, with 16 bases spanning the gap. The CDR3 bases are TGTGCCAGCACCCTACTAGGAACGAGTGAGCAGTTCTTC. As protein: CASTLLGTSEQFF.

This clonotype was recorded at least ten times. This chain connects TRBV5-5 to TRBJ1-1; D is uncertain. The CDR3 length is 15 residues. With 2 bases removed from V and 5 bases from J, the gap between germline ends came to 16 bases. Germline CDR1 and CDR2: SGHKS and YYEKEE (reference sequence). CDR3: CASSFSPLLGTEAFF. The CDR3 coding sequence is TGTGCCAGCAGCTTTTCCCCTTTATTGGGAACTGAAGCTTTCTTT.

This clonotype was observed many times. J is TRBJ1-1 and V is TRBV11-2; a weak D match, TRBD1 (5 bases). Germline CDR1 reads SGHAT; CDR2 reads FQNNGV. The CDR3 is made up of 16 amino acids. V was trimmed by 1 base and J by 0 bases, leaving 12 bases between them. The CDR3 loop is CASSLGQSLMNTEAFF. Here the CDR3 DNA reads TGTGCCAGCAGCTTAGGACAGTCACTAATGAACACTGAAGCTTTCTTT.

This clonotype was counted many times. The rearrangement links TRBV7-9 to TRBJ2-7, with a weak D call TRBD2 (6 bases). The CDR3 spans 14 residues. V was shortened by 2 bases and J by 2 bases, with 10 bases between the two germline ends. Germline loops: CDR1 SEHNR, CDR2 FQNEAQ (reference sequence). CDR3 protein: CASSLTREAYEQYF. In nucleotides, the CDR3 is TGTGCCAGCAGCTTAACTAGGGAGGCCTACGAGCAGTACTTC.

This clonotype was detected ten times or more. The chain employs TRBV6-5 and TRBJ2-1; 12 bases align to TRBD2. CDR1 is MNHEY, CDR2 SVGAGI, per germline. The trim removed 6 bases at V and 1 base at J, leaving 1 base unmatched. There are 15 residues in the CDR3. The CDR3: CASRTSGGSYNEQFF. CDR3 coding DNA: TGTGCCAGCAGAACTAGCGGGGGGTCCTACAATGAGCAGTTCTTC.

In this sample, this clonotype turned up many times. The chain couples TRBV7-3 to TRBJ2-5; D is perhaps TRBD1 or TRBD2 (5 bases each). Per germline, CDR1 SGHTA and CDR2 FQGTGA. The CDR3 has 13 residues. The V end lost 5 bases, the J end lost 5 bases, and 12 bases lay between the germline ends. The CDR3 bases are TGTGCCAGCAGCCGTGGGGGTTCGGAGACCCAGTACTTC. Translating it yields CASSRGGSETQYF.

This clonotype was counted at least ten times. This rearrangement joins TRBV20-1 to TRBJ1-1, with a tentative D call TRBD1 (6 bases). Germline CDR1 and CDR2: DFQATT and SNEGSKA (reference sequence). Deletions cut 6 bases from V and 7 bases from J, with 18 bases between. The CDR3 is 13 residues long. CDR3 coding DNA: TGCAGTGCACCTCCGGGACACAATATTGAAGCTTTCTTT. This encodes CSAPPGHNIEAFF.

This clonotype was detected ten times or more. V gene TRBV2 combines with J gene TRBJ2-5; the match to TRBD1 covers 10 bases. The V segment lost 6 bases and the J segment 4 bases; nucleotides outside the gene matches: 5. The CDR3 sequence is 14 residues long. Germline CDR1 reads SNHLY; CDR2 reads FYNNEI. The CDR3 bases are TGTGCCAGCAGCCGGGACAGGGGCGCAGAGACCCAGTACTTC. Translated, it gives CASSRDRGAETQYF.

At least ten counts were recorded for this clonotype. A read error may be the cause here, since a much bigger clone is one base away. J is TRBJ2-1 and V is TRBV5-6; 7 nucleotides align to TRBD2. The trim removed 0 bases at V and 4 bases at J, leaving 7 bases unmatched. The CDR3 is made up of 16 amino acids. CDR1 SGHDT and CDR2 YYEEEE come from the germline V gene. The CDR3 sequence is CASSLAPRGKYNEQFF. CDR3 sequence (DNA): TGTGCCAGCAGCTTGGCTCCGCGGGGGAAATACAATGAGCAGTTCTTC.

The table lists this clonotype with many counts. V and J are TRBV7-9 and TRBJ2-5; D uncertain. V was shortened by 8 bases and J by 5 bases, with 3 bases between the two germline ends. Germline lookup yields CDR1 SEHNR and CDR2 FQNEAQ (reference sequence). CDR3 length: 9 residues. This CDR3 is CASGETQYF. CDR3 nucleotide sequence: TGTGCCAGCGGGGAGACCCAGTACTTC.

This clonotype was seen ten or more times. This sequence joins TRBV5-1 and TRBJ2-3; maybe TRBD2 (5 bases). V shed 1 base and J shed 3 bases, with 12 bases lying between them. Germline V gene sequence: CDR1 SGHRS, CDR2 YFSETQ. This CDR3 contains 15 residues. This CDR3 is CASSLSGGRTDTQYF. The CDR3 DNA follows: TGCGCCAGCAGCTTGAGCGGAGGTAGGACAGATACGCAGTATTTT.

The table lists this clonotype with many counts. The chain uses TRBV11-2 and TRBJ2-6; no clear D gene. V was shortened by 5 bases and J by 1 base, with 12 bases between the two germline ends. Germline CDR1 SGHAT, CDR2 FQNNGV. The CDR3 length is 16 residues. CDR3 amino acids: CASSPYQASGANVLTF. CDR3 bases: TGTGCCAGCAGCCCCTATCAGGCGTCTGGGGCCAACGTCCTGACTTTC.

In its sample, this clonotype was seen many times. The chain uses TRBV5-1 and TRBJ2-1, with 12 bases that match TRBD2. Germline CDR1 reads SGHRS; CDR2 reads YFSETQ. The CDR3 contains 16 residues. V dropped 4 bases and J dropped 6; count of bases not matched to a gene: 8. DNA of the CDR3: TGCGCCAGCAGCCCGGAACTAGCGGGGGGACTCAATGAGCAGTTCTTC. Residues: CASSPELAGGLNEQFF. The whole variable domain, remainder taken from reference TRBV5-1 and TRBJ2-1, is KAGVTQTPRYLIKTRGQQVTLSCSPISGHRSVSWYQQTPGQGLQFLFEYFSETQRNKGNFPGRFSGRQFSNSRSEMNVSTLELGDSALYLCASSPELAGGLNEQFFGPGTRLTVL.

This clonotype showed up many times. V is TRBV5-1 and J is TRBJ2-5, with D perhaps matching TRBD1 or TRBD2 (5 bases each). This CDR3 has 14 amino acids. Trimming removed 3 bases at V and 7 bases at J, with 16 bases between. CDR1 SGHRS and CDR2 YFSETQ come from the germline V gene. As DNA, the CDR3 is TGCGCCAGCAGCTCCTGGAGTGGGGACGGGACCCAGTACTTC. This sequence encodes CASSSWSGDGTQYF.

This clonotype was seen a handful of times. This chain connects TRBV9 to TRBJ2-2; D is ambiguous. CDR3 length: 17 amino acids. Germline assignment: CDR1 SGDLS and CDR2 YYNGEE. With 1 base removed from V and 3 bases from J, the gap between germline ends came to 16 bases. The CDR3 DNA is TGTGCCAGCAGCGTACGAAGTACAAGAATGGACACCGGGGAGCTGTTTTTT. Translated, it gives CASSVRSTRMDTGELFF.

This clonotype showed up many times. The chain links TRBV12-5 to TRBJ1-1; D is perhaps TRBD1 (5 bases). Trimming shortened V by 8 bases and J by 0 bases, and 10 bases separated the two germline ends. CDR1 and CDR2 from the germline V gene are LGHNT and FRNRAP. There are 13 residues in the CDR3. For the CDR3, the DNA is TGTGCTAGTCTGGGGCCGATGAACACTGAAGCTTTCTTT. Amino acids: CASLGPMNTEAFF.

A few counts support this clonotype. The chain has TRBV19 and TRBJ2-3, with D possibly called TRBD1 or TRBD2 (6 bases each). Germline CDR1 reads LNHDA; CDR2 reads SQIVND (reference sequence). The CDR3 spans 14 residues. Between the trimmed V and J ends, which lost 8 bases and 3 bases, there was a span of 15 bases. As DNA, the CDR3 is TGTGCCAGTGGCGAGGGGGGCAGGACAGATACGCAGTATTTT. Protein: CASGEGGRTDTQYF. The entire variable domain, with the rest obtained from reference TRBV19 and TRBJ2-3, is as follows: DGGITQSPKYLFRKEGQNVTLSCEQNLNHDAMYWYRQDPGQGLRLIYYSQIVNDFQKGDIAEGYSVSREKKESFPLTVTSAQKNPTAFYLCASGEGGRTDTQYFGPGTRLTVL.

There are many counts of this clonotype. The rearrangement uses TRBV4-2 and TRBJ2-7, with TRBD1 matching over 12 bases. Germline CDR1 is LGHNA and CDR2 is YNFKEQ. CDR3 length: 15 amino acids. Unmatched junction bases numbered 8, after V lost 5 bases and J lost 6 bases. The CDR3 DNA is TGTGCCAGCAGCTCGGCCGGGGACAGGGGGCCCGAGCAGTACTTC. It is translated as CASSSAGDRGPEQYF.

This clonotype was observed many times. The chain combines TRBV29-1 with TRBJ2-7; D is uncertain. Trimming stripped 7 bases from V and 3 bases from J, with 19 bases between. This CDR3 has 14 amino acids. Germline CDR1 reads SQVTM; CDR2 reads ANQGSEA. The CDR3 DNA reads as TGCAGCGCAGCTCCAGGAGCCGACATCTACGAGCAGTACTTC. Encoded protein: CSAAPGADIYEQYF.

This clonotype showed up just a few times. Germline is not matched at one junction end, which may reflect a read error. The chain has TRBV2 and TRBJ1-6; 7 bases fit TRBD1. Germline values: CDR1 SNHLY, CDR2 FYNNEI. The CDR3 loop spans 14 amino acids. CDR3 sequence: CASSDLTGRSTLNF. In DNA, the CDR3 is TGTGCCAGCAGTGACTTGACAGGGAGGTCAACCCTCAACTTT.